A single sample is the source of the 25 T cell receptor beta chains below, sequenced in a study of Ad26.COV2.S vaccination and SARS-CoV-2 variants. Only in-frame clones appear in the TCRdb table, and some are missing; sequencing was by immunoSEQ multiplex PCR. The table shows about 460,000 clones, with 80% to 90% occurring only once. The treatment is: over 15 received Ad26.COV2.S at low or high dose, single or two shots; 5 received placebo; per-sample allocation not given. On day 63 after the first injection, vaccine and placebo recipients gave samples. The material was peripheral blood, obtained in a trial of Ad26.COV2.S vaccine versus placebo. The receptors shown here come from a person between 18 and 65 years old who received the Ad26.COV2.S COVID-19 vaccine or a placebo.

Notes on this clone: This same CDR3 is encoded by further DNA sequences in the sample. The chain combines TRBV18 with TRBJ2-7, with TRBD1 identical over 7 bases. The CDR3 length is 14 residues. Per the germline V gene, CDR1 is KGHSH and CDR2 is LQKENI. Trimming removed 2 bases from V and 3 bases from J; junction bases left unmatched: 4. The CDR3: CASSPNRDSYEQYF. Here the CDR3 DNA reads TGTGCCAGCTCACCAAATCGGGACAGCTACGAGCAGTACTTC.

The chain joins TRBV7-9 to TRBJ1-4; D gene ambiguous. Germline values: CDR1 SEHNR, CDR2 FQNEAQ (reference sequence). This CDR3 has 15 residues. V gave up 0 bases and J gave up 7 bases, with 12 bases separating them. The CDR3 region is CASSLAGIQPEKLFF. CDR3 coding DNA: TGTGCCAGCAGCTTAGCAGGCATTCAGCCTGAAAAACTGTTTTTT.

The chain is built from TRBV6-5 and TRBJ1-5, with 9 bases lining up with TRBD1. Losses at the gene ends were 6 bases for V and 1 base for J; bases not matched to a gene: 4. Germline CDR1 MNHEY, CDR2 SVGAGI. The CDR3 runs to 15 residues. The CDR3 DNA reads as TGTGCCAGCAGGGGACAGGGTGAGAGCAATCAGCCCCAGCATTTT. Translation: CASRGQGESNQPQHF.

A single count supports this clone. DNA of the CDR3: TGTGCCAGCAGCCGAATACCCGGTGGCTACACCTTC. Translation: CASSRIPGGYTF. The chain recombines TRBV7-9 with TRBJ1-2; D call uncertain. This CDR3 comprises 12 residues. V shed 5 bases and J shed 7 bases, with 11 bases lying between them. CDR1 is SEHNR, CDR2 FQNEAQ, per germline (reference sequence).

The chain couples TRBV27 to TRBJ1-6, with 7 bases identical to TRBD1. V gave up 5 bases and J gave up 4 bases; unmatched junction bases: 5. The CDR3 loop spans 15 amino acids. Germline values: CDR1 MNHEY, CDR2 SMNVEV (reference sequence). The CDR3 protein is CASSPSTGYNSPLHF. CDR3 bases: TGTGCCAGCAGTCCCTCGACAGGGTATAATTCACCCCTCCACTTT.

DNA for the CDR3: TGTGCCAGCAGCGCCGACAGGGTGGGCGAGCAGTACTTC. Amino acids: CASSADRVGEQYF. The chain joins TRBV9 to TRBJ2-7, with 7 bases matching TRBD1. The V and J ends lost 3 bases and 6 bases, in that order; junction bases with no gene match: 6. Per the germline V gene, CDR1 is SGDLS and CDR2 is YYNGEE. This CDR3 is 13 amino acids long.

This clone was seen only a few times. The chain links TRBV2 to TRBJ1-5; the D is unclear. The CDR3 totals 13 residues. Trimming shortened V by 7 bases and J by 4 bases, and 11 bases separated the two germline ends. The germline CDR1 and CDR2 sequences are SNHLY and FYNNEI. The CDR3 loop reads CASKWSVNQPQHF. CDR3 DNA sequence: TGTGCCAGCAAATGGTCAGTGAATCAGCCCCAGCATTTT.

This rearrangement joins TRBV23-1 to TRBJ1-2, with a weak D call TRBD1 (5 bases). TRBV23-1 is an ORF; its function is uncertain. There are 14 residues in the CDR3. With 3 bases removed from V and 2 bases from J, the gap between germline ends came to 10 bases. The DNA of the CDR3 is TGCGCCAGCAGTCAGGTGCGGACAAACTATGGCTACACCTTC. Translation gives CASSQVRTNYGYTF.

CDR3 region: CASSQASGLAVLFSRNEQFF. The CDR3 nucleotides are TGTGCCAGCAGCCAAGCTTCGGGACTAGCGGTCTTGTTTTCGCGGAATGAGCAGTTCTTC. This chain uses TRBV4-2 with TRBJ2-1; 11 positions agree with TRBD2. V lost 1 base, J lost 7 bases, and 18 bases stayed unmatched. The CDR3 has 20 amino acids. Germline lookup yields CDR1 LGHNA and CDR2 YNFKEQ.

This chain connects TRBV30 to TRBJ2-7, with TRBD1 matching over 9 bases. V gave up 0 bases and J gave up 10 bases; unmatched junction bases: 7. The CDR3 totals 13 residues. The V gene's germline CDR1 is GTSNPN and CDR2 SVGIG (reference sequence). As DNA, the CDR3 is TGTGCCTGGAGTGTAGGAGGGGACAGGGTTCAGTACTTC. Translated, it gives CAWSVGGDRVQYF.

The chain employs TRBV7-9 and TRBJ2-5, with D unresolved. V shed 5 bases and J shed 0 bases, with 4 bases lying between them. CDR1 is SEHNR, CDR2 FQNEAQ, per germline (reference sequence). The CDR3 extends over 12 amino acids. CDR3 region: CASSLNQETQYF. CDR3 coding DNA: TGTGCCAGCAGCCTCAACCAAGAGACCCAGTACTTC.

This clone was observed once. V and J are TRBV11-2 and TRBJ1-6; 9 bases are shared with TRBD1. The CDR3 is made up of 17 amino acids. The V and J ends lost 2 bases and 0 bases, in that order; junction bases with no gene match: 2. The germline V gene has CDR1 SGHAT and CDR2 FQNNGV. The CDR3 protein is CASSLMTGGSYNSPLHF. The CDR3 coding sequence is TGTGCCAGCAGCTTAATGACAGGGGGCTCCTATAATTCACCCCTCCACTTT. The full variable domain, in which reference TRBV11-2 and TRBJ1-6 provide the parts outside the CDR3, is EAGVAQSPRYKIIEKRQSVAFWCNPISGHATLYWYQQILGQGPKLLIQFQNNGVVDDSQLPKDRFSAERLKGVDSTLKIQPAKLEDSAVYLCASSLMTGGSYNSPLHFGNGTRLTVT.

This CDR3 is CASSDRLAGTQYF. The CDR3 DNA is TGTGCCAGCAGCGACCGCCTAGCTGGTACGCAGTATTTT. The rearrangement links TRBV5-4 to TRBJ2-3; D may be TRBD2 (5 bases). Germline-derived CDR1 and CDR2 are SGHNT and YYREEE (reference sequence). V lost 4 bases to trimming and J lost 8 bases, with 14 bases between them. The CDR3 is 13 amino acids.

V gene TRBV29-1 combines with J gene TRBJ1-1; TRBD1 is a possible D gene (5 bases). This CDR3 comprises 13 residues. Germline assignment: CDR1 SQVTM and CDR2 ANQGSEA. Deletions cut 4 bases from V and 1 base from J, with 10 bases between. DNA for the CDR3: TGCAGCGTTGCCAGGGCGGCGAACACTGAAGCTTTCTTT. This gives the protein CSVARAANTEAFF.

This chain links TRBV4-1 with TRBJ2-7; D is uncertain. Germline V CDR1 and CDR2: MGHRA, YSYEKL. The CDR3 covers 9 residues. V lost 8 bases to trimming and J lost 9 bases, with 8 bases between them. CDR3 residues: CASRPRQYF. As DNA, the CDR3 is TGCGCCAGCCGGCCCAGGCAGTACTTC.

The table lists this clone with a few counts. V gene TRBV5-6 combines with J gene TRBJ2-7; tentative D call: TRBD1 (5 bases). V was trimmed by 4 bases and J by 4 bases, leaving 18 bases between them. Per the germline V gene, CDR1 is SGHDT and CDR2 is YYEEEE. CDR3 length: 15 amino acids. The CDR3 loop reads CASSNALGRAYEQYF. In nucleotides, the CDR3 is TGTGCCAGCAGCAATGCCCTCGGCAGGGCGTACGAGCAGTACTTC.

A single count supports this clone. The CDR3 loop is CASKATGAGEQFF. The CDR3, as DNA: TGTGCCAGCAAGGCGACAGGGGCGGGCGAGCAGTTCTTC. This chain joins TRBV6-5 and TRBJ2-1; 8 bases are shared with TRBD1. The CDR3 runs to 13 residues. Germline assignment: CDR1 MNHEY and CDR2 SVGAGI. The junction had 9 bases not matched to a gene; V was cut back by 7 bases and J by 10 bases.

The chain carries TRBV10-1 and TRBJ2-3; 9 bases fit TRBD2. CDR1 is WNHNN and CDR2 is SYGVQD in the germline V gene (reference sequence). This CDR3 region has 14 residues. Germline trimming cut 5 bases from V and 4 bases from J; bases unmatched to any gene: 4. CDR3 sequence: CASSTGTSPDTQYF. In DNA form, the CDR3 reads TGCGCCAGCAGTACCGGGACTAGCCCAGATACGCAGTATTTT.

This rearrangement joins TRBV30 to TRBJ1-4; the match to TRBD1 covers 7 bases. The ends lost 2 bases at V and 5 bases at J; junction bases unmatched: 5. Germline V gene data show CDR1 as GTSNPN and CDR2 as SVGIG (reference sequence). The CDR3 spans 14 residues. CDR3 in DNA: TGTGCCTGGAGTCACAGGGGCCTAAATGAAAAACTGTTTTTT. Protein product: CAWSHRGLNEKLFF.

V and J are TRBV7-2 and TRBJ2-7; the D is unclear. The CDR3 extends over 14 amino acids. The V gene's germline CDR1 is SGHTA and CDR2 FQGNSA. V gave up 2 bases and J gave up 3 bases, with 11 bases separating them. The CDR3, as DNA: TGTGCCAGCAGCTTATACCTTGGCGGCTACGAGCAGTACTTC. It encodes CASSLYLGGYEQYF.

The J gene is TRBJ2-7, the V gene TRBV7-9; D might be TRBD2 (5 bases). Between the trimmed V and J ends, which lost 1 base and 2 bases, there was a span of 21 bases. This CDR3 comprises 18 residues. In germline, CDR1 is SEHNR, CDR2 FQNEAQ (reference sequence). CDR3 in DNA: TGTGCCAGCAGCTTAGTAGGGTGGCGGGTTTCGGAGACCTACGAGCAGTACTTC. The encoded protein is CASSLVGWRVSETYEQYF.

Only one count was recorded for this clone. The J gene is TRBJ2-7, the V gene TRBV5-4; unclear D gene. There are 14 residues in the CDR3. Germline CDR1 and CDR2: SGHNT and YYREEE (reference sequence). Trimming left V 1 base short and J 5 bases short, with 13 bases between. CDR3 protein: CASSLQPALNEQYF. CDR3 DNA sequence: TGTGCCAGCAGCTTGCAGCCAGCCCTGAACGAGCAGTACTTC.

As regards this clone: Distinct nucleotide sequences in the sample also encode this CDR3. The chain combines TRBV6-6 with TRBJ2-7, with D unresolved. Germline CDR1 is MNHNY and CDR2 is SVGAGI (reference sequence). Trimming took 1 base from V and 4 from J, leaving 17 bases between them. The CDR3 spans 16 residues. CDR3 amino acids: CASSYFHQEGSYEQYF. The CDR3 nucleotides are TGTGCCAGCAGTTACTTTCACCAAGAAGGGTCTTACGAGCAGTACTTC.

The chain recombines TRBV6-5 with TRBJ2-7; either TRBD1 or TRBD2 may fit D (5 bases each). The CDR3 sequence is 14 residues long. Germline loops: CDR1 MNHEY, CDR2 SVGAGI. Trimming left V 7 bases short and J 4 bases short, with 17 bases between. Here the CDR3 reads CASIPGLGPYEQYF. CDR3 in DNA: TGTGCCAGCATCCCGGGATTGGGACCGTACGAGCAGTACTTC.

The genes are TRBV18 and TRBJ1-2; 7 nucleotides agree with TRBD1. There are 16 residues in the CDR3. V dropped 3 bases and J dropped 2; count of bases not matched to a gene: 9. The germline V gene encodes CDR1 KGHSH and CDR2 LQKENI. The CDR3 DNA reads as TGTGCCAGCTCACCTTCTACCGGGACAGTAAACTATGGCTACACCTTC. This sequence encodes CASSPSTGTVNYGYTF.